Below are 21 T cell receptor beta chains sequenced from a single sample in a study of cytomegalovirus exposure and HLA in healthy donors. The PCR contained 60 Vbeta and 13 Jbeta primers. Generated by immunoSEQ multiplex PCR, the TCRdb table keeps only in-frame clones and is missing some. The sample shows under 200,000 clones, roughly 73% of them seen only once. The sequenced sample consisted of PBMCs. These receptors all stem from a male donor in good health and CMV-seronegative.

This chain uses TRBV6-4 with TRBJ2-2, with TRBD1 as a possible D gene (6 bases). The CDR3 is 13 amino acids. The V gene's germline CDR1 is MRHNA and CDR2 SNTAGT. V was clipped by 6 bases and J by 6 bases, with 11 bases between them. The DNA for the CDR3 is TGTGCCAGCAGCACACAGGGAGCCGGGGAGCTGTTTTTT. Translating it yields CASSTQGAGELFF.

This sequence joins TRBV5-1 and TRBJ2-7; 11 positions agree with TRBD1. Germline CDR1 is SGHRS and CDR2 is YFSETQ. The CDR3 loop spans 14 amino acids. V lost 4 bases and J lost 1; bases outside the gene matches: 1. The CDR3 protein is CASSGTGGSYEQYF. In DNA form, the CDR3 reads TGCGCCAGCAGCGGGACAGGGGGGTCCTACGAGCAGTACTTC.

The V call is TRBV2, the J call TRBJ1-1, with D tentatively TRBD1 (6 bases). CDR3 length: 18 residues. The germline V gene has CDR1 SNHLY and CDR2 FYNNEI. Trimming took 6 bases from V and 0 from J, leaving 23 bases between them. The CDR3 is CASSRNTGWGTMNTEAFF. The CDR3 DNA sequence: TGTGCCAGCAGCAGAAACACAGGGTGGGGGACTATGAACACTGAAGCTTTCTTT.

This clone occurred a few times. V and J are TRBV7-9 and TRBJ2-2; TRBD2 agrees at 8 bases. Looked up from germline, CDR1 is SEHNR and CDR2 is FQNEAQ (reference sequence). J was trimmed by 3 bases and V by 5 bases; bases with no gene match: 8. This CDR3 is built from 16 residues. The CDR3 spells CASSRGTGGDTGELFF. The CDR3 DNA follows: TGTGCCAGCAGCCGTGGAACCGGGGGGGACACCGGGGAGCTGTTTTTT.

This rearrangement joins TRBV5-1 to TRBJ2-3; tentatively, D is TRBD2 (5 bases). The CDR3 covers 16 residues. V was pared by 0 bases and J by 2 bases, with 13 bases between. Germline-derived CDR1 and CDR2 are SGHRS and YFSETQ. The CDR3 nucleotides read TGCGCCAGCAGCTTGGTTTTAGGACTTCCCACAGATACGCAGTATTTT. Amino acid sequence: CASSLVLGLPTDTQYF.

The V gene is TRBV4-2, the J gene TRBJ2-5; the match to TRBD2 covers 14 bases. In germline, CDR1 is LGHNA, CDR2 YNFKEQ. Trimming at V came to 6 bases and at J to 4 bases, leaving 13 bases not matched to a gene. The length of the CDR3 is 18 residues. CDR3 nucleotide sequence: TGTGCCAGCAGTCCAAGACTAGCGGGAGGGCCAGGTACAGAGACCCAGTACTTC. Residues: CASSPRLAGGPGTETQYF.

The V gene is TRBV6-1, the J gene TRBJ1-2; weak D call: TRBD1 (6 bases). The CDR3 covers 14 residues. Germline V gives CDR1 MNHNS, CDR2 SASEGT. Trimming left V 5 bases short and J 4 bases short, with 14 bases between. The CDR3 reads CASSPDSPSYGYTF. The CDR3 DNA reads TGTGCCAGCAGTCCGGACAGCCCCTCCTATGGCTACACCTTC.

The CDR3 DNA sequence: TGTGCCAGCAGCGTCGGACTAGCGGAAAACATTCAGTACTTC. Translated: CASSVGLAENIQYF. The rearrangement links TRBV9 to TRBJ2-4; TRBD2 aligns across 10 bases. The CDR3 spans 14 residues. V was clipped by 2 bases and J by 5 bases; unmatched bases: 1. Germline CDR1 is SGDLS and CDR2 is YYNGEE.

This clone was seen only a few times. The rearrangement links TRBV19 to TRBJ2-1; D not certain. Germline values: CDR1 LNHDA, CDR2 SQIVND (reference sequence). Between the trimmed V and J ends, which lost 2 bases and 9 bases, there was a span of 8 bases. The CDR3 loop spans 12 amino acids. As DNA, the CDR3 is TGTGCCAGTAGTATAAATCTAGGTGAGCAGTTCTTC. Translated, it gives CASSINLGEQFF.

The chain employs TRBV6-4 and TRBJ2-6, with D maybe TRBD1 (5 bases). Trimming cost V 2 bases and J 0 bases, with 8 bases left between them. CDR3 size: 16 residues. CDR1 MRHNA and CDR2 SNTAGT come from the germline V gene. This CDR3 reads CASSDDSSSGANVLTF. The DNA of the CDR3 is TGTGCCAGCAGTGACGACAGTTCCTCTGGGGCCAACGTCCTGACTTTC.

CDR3 amino acids: CASSTAGTSGINTQYF. The DNA of the CDR3 is TGTGCCAGCAGCACCGCCGGGACTAGCGGAATTAATACGCAGTATTTT. The chain is built from TRBV7-3 and TRBJ2-3; the match to TRBD2 covers 11 bases. The CDR3 runs to 16 residues. Germline assignment: CDR1 SGHTA and CDR2 FQGTGA. The junction had 11 bases not matched to a gene; V was cut back by 5 bases and J by 7 bases.

The chain couples TRBV4-2 to TRBJ1-2, with D hard to call. Trimming shortened V by 1 base and J by 2 bases, and 17 bases separated the two germline ends. The CDR3 covers 17 residues. Germline CDR1 reads LGHNA; CDR2 reads YNFKEQ. The CDR3 DNA sequence: TGTGCCAGCAGCCAAGTTTCCGGTCGTCTATCCAACTATGGCTACACCTTC. It codes for CASSQVSGRLSNYGYTF.

This chain joins TRBV4-3 and TRBJ2-5; D possibly corresponds to TRBD2 (5 bases). V was trimmed by 0 bases and J by 5 bases, leaving 22 bases between them. Germline lookup yields CDR1 LGHNA and CDR2 YSLEER. This CDR3 contains 18 residues. Written as DNA, the CDR3 is TGCGCCAGCAGCCAAGATCACCGTTTGGCTAGCAGGCGGGAGACCCAGTACTTC. Residues: CASSQDHRLASRRETQYF.

This chain connects TRBV10-3 to TRBJ1-1; D is perhaps TRBD1 (5 bases). The germline CDR1 and CDR2 sequences are ENHRY and SYGVKD. CDR3 length: 14 amino acids. V was pared by 6 bases and J by 0 bases, with 11 bases between. DNA for the CDR3: TGTGCCATCAGGTCCCGGGGGGTGAACACTGAAGCTTTCTTT. It codes for CAIRSRGVNTEAFF.

The chain is built from TRBV15 and TRBJ1-2; TRBD1 is a possible D gene (6 bases). V lost 1 base and J lost 3, with 12 bases in between. Germline CDR1 LNHNV, CDR2 YYDKDF (reference sequence). The CDR3 sequence is 15 residues long. DNA for the CDR3: TGTGCCACCAGCAGAGCCTCCGGGACACACTATGGCTACACCTTC. Translated, it gives CATSRASGTHYGYTF.

The gene calls are TRBV28 and TRBJ2-7; 13 bases line up with TRBD2. The CDR3 sequence is 14 residues long. Germline CDR1 and CDR2: MDHEN and SYDVKM. Germline trimming cut 7 bases from V and 4 bases from J; bases unmatched to any gene: 4. The CDR3 nucleotides are TGTGCCAGCACCCGGACTAGCGGGAGTTACGAGCAGTACTTC. Translation: CASTRTSGSYEQYF.

This clone has only a few counts. This chain connects TRBV27 to TRBJ2-3, with 8 bases matching TRBD2. Unmatched junction bases numbered 11, after V lost 6 bases and J lost 6 bases. Germline V gene sequence: CDR1 MNHEY, CDR2 SMNVEV (reference sequence). This CDR3 has 15 amino acids. CDR3 sequence (DNA): TGTGCCAGCAGCTCCGGGGGGGAACCATGGGATACGCAGTATTTT. It is translated as CASSSGGEPWDTQYF.

The J gene is TRBJ2-5, the V gene TRBV5-6; D not resolved. This CDR3 contains 11 residues. V was cut by 4 bases and J by 4 bases, with 5 bases left in between. Germline CDR1 and CDR2: SGHDT and YYEEEE. DNA for the CDR3: TGTGCCAGCAGCACCGGAGAGACCCAGTACTTC. Amino acids: CASSTGETQYF. Full variable domain (remainder filled in from reference TRBV5-6 and TRBJ2-5): DAGVTQSPTHLIKTRGQQVTLRCSPKSGHDTVSWYQQALGQGPQFIFQYYEEEERQRGNFPDRFSGHQFPNYSSELNVNALLLGDSALYLCASSTGETQYFGPGTRLLVL.

The gene calls are TRBV27 and TRBJ2-5; TRBD1 aligns across 7 bases. The CDR3 runs to 14 residues. After removal of 5 bases from V and 1 base from J, the junction contained 4 bases not matched to a gene. The germline V gene has CDR1 MNHEY and CDR2 SMNVEV (reference sequence). CDR3 in DNA: TGTGCCAGCAGTGGAACAGGGGTCCAAGAGACCCAGTACTTC. Protein: CASSGTGVQETQYF.

This rearrangement joins TRBV28 to TRBJ2-6, with D maybe TRBD2 (5 bases). The germline V gene has CDR1 MDHEN and CDR2 SYDVKM. V lost 6 bases and J 0 bases, leaving 12 bases between the germline ends. The CDR3 is 16 amino acids. Here the CDR3 DNA reads TGTGCCAGCAGGCCCGAGAGGGTCTCTGGGGCCAACGTCCTGACTTTC. Protein product: CASRPERVSGANVLTF.

In its sample, this clone was seen once. The chain has TRBV19 and TRBJ1-5, with D perhaps TRBD1 (5 bases). The CDR3 loop spans 13 amino acids. CDR1 LNHDA and CDR2 SQIVND come from the germline V gene (reference sequence). V was cut by 10 bases and J by 10 bases, with 20 bases left in between. The CDR3 region has the DNA TGTGCCACCACCGACGGGGGTGGTTTACCCCAGCATTTT. Translation gives CATTDGGGLPQHF.